The T cell receptor beta chain described here comes from a study of T cells in Graves' hyperthyroidism and ophthalmopathy. Whole-study findings and limits: A 13 V-J signature model discriminated ophthalmopathy versus stable hyperthyroidism. Progression to ophthalmopathy was predicted a median of roughly 6.5 months early.

This clonotype was recorded many times. No antigen is known for it. The TCR beta CDR3 regions underwent amplification using RNA transcripts as the source. The HTBI primer set was used in a first-round RT-PCR of the TCR CDR3. TCRdb used MiXCR to reprocess the multiplex PCR reads, holding one entry per CDR3 protein. The sample records hundreds of thousands of distinct CDR3 sequences, approximately 36% being singletons. The CDR3 loop spans 15 amino acids. V lost 2 bases to trimming and J lost 5 bases; unmatched junction nucleotides: 8. The germline V gene has CDR1 SEHNR and CDR2 FQNEAQ (reference sequence).

This chain links TRBV7-9 with TRBJ2-5; 7 bases align to TRBD1. This clonotype was sampled from a woman in her thirties or forties with Graves' hyperthyroidism. The sample comprised blood. This CDR3 reads CASSLRTGAQETQYF. The CDR3 DNA is TGTGCCAGCAGCTTAAGGACAGGCGCTCAGGAGACCCAGTACTTC.